The present T cell receptor beta chain was sequenced within a study of blood T cell repertoires in COVID-19. Across the study: COVID-19 samples from acute and convalescent phases originated in the United States, Italy and Spain.

This table comes from immunoSEQ multiplex PCR, and its TCRdb copy is limited to in-frame clones, with some not included. This sample has approximately 60,000 clones; approximately 79% occur once, and the top ten carry approximately 18%. Germline V CDR1 and CDR2: LNHDA, SQIVND (reference sequence). The length of the CDR3 is 13 residues. V was clipped by 3 bases and J by 4 bases, with 9 bases between them. The chain joins TRBV19 to TRBJ2-5; D is possibly TRBD2 (6 bases). This clonotype originated in a man aged 55 to 70 with acute or convalescent COVID-19. The sample was peripheral blood. CDR3: CASSINSGETQYF. DNA of the CDR3: TGTGCCAGTAGTATCAATAGCGGAGAGACCCAGTACTTC.